Listed here is a single T cell receptor beta chain. Its antigen is unidentified. The data derive from a study of OX40 agonist ivuxolimab in advanced cancers. Study-level points and caveats: The 0.1-3.0 mg/kg partial responders had among the lowest clonal expansion.

This CDR3 comprises 14 residues. V trimming: 2 bases; J trimming: 5 bases; junction bases outside the gene matches: 7. The germline gives CDR1 GTSNPN, CDR2 SVGIG (reference sequence). Assay used: immunoSEQ multiplex PCR; TCRdb lists only in-frame clones, some missing. The table records about 69,000 clones, around 90% of them present only once. The material sequenced was CD4+ or CD8+ T cells sorted from blood, taken in a trial of the OX40 agonist ivuxolimab. The V call is TRBV30, the J call TRBJ2-5; TRBD1 agrees at 8 bases. The receptor comes from an adult with an advanced solid tumor such as melanoma, head and neck, liver or kidney cancer. The CDR3 nucleotides are TGTGCCTGGAGTCCAGACAGGGGAATGGAGACCCAGTACTTC. Translated: CAWSPDRGMETQYF.